This T cell receptor (beta chain) was recorded in a study of T cell responses to AZD1222 COVID-19 vaccine. General study points: Among spike-specific TCRs, nearly half reportedly target unmutated variant regions. The span of vaccine-associated CD4 TCRs extended across spike, with dominance at 160-218 and 743-854. Donors were largely white British and mainly female; clonal diversity was possibly underestimated.

The table came from immunoSEQ multiplex PCR; TCRdb's copy has only in-frame clones and leaves some out. Seen here are 75,000 to 95,000 clones, more than 70% observed once, and the top ten hold 9% to 10%. Germline trimming cut 0 bases from V and 2 bases from J; bases unmatched to any gene: 1. Germline V gene data show CDR1 as MNHEY and CDR2 as SVGAGI. The CDR3 sequence is 16 residues long. This clone has only a few counts. The target antigen is unknown. Additional DNA sequences in this sample encode the identical CDR3. V gene TRBV6-5 combines with J gene TRBJ2-1; TRBD1 matches 10 bases. The sequence derives from an adult who received the MenACWY meningococcal vaccine as a control. This sample comprised peripheral blood, obtained 28 days after the second dose of the MenACWY control vaccine. The CDR3 nucleotides read TGTGCCAGCAGTTACTCTGACAGGGGGCCCTACAATGAGCAGTTCTTC. Its protein is CASSYSDRGPYNEQFF.